This passage covers 25 T cell receptor beta chains from one sample sequenced in a study of radiation and T cells in renal cell carcinoma (dated by TCRdb to about 2020). Libraries were made using the immunoSEQ multiplex PCR assay. This is the immuneACCESS table as TCRdb keeps it, with only in-frame sequences that have V and J called. A part of the clones is gone; compared with another copy, unresolved V genes explain less than half, and the rest is unexplained. The sample data list 150,000 or so clones, and 88% of these were observed just once. The ten largest account for about 4% of the sample. Per the publication, the time point label means: baseline pretreatment blood. Interpreted using the paper, the treatment or condition label stands for: 15 Gy SBRT to primary tumor, nephrectomy 4 weeks later. The sequencing here drew on blood, taken from a patient whose treatment included radiotherapy and nephrectomy. The source is a woman aged 70-85 years with renal cell carcinoma.

V is TRBV7-6 and J is TRBJ1-4, with TRBD1 identical over 7 bases. The CDR3 covers 15 residues. The V segment lost 3 bases and the J segment 6 bases; nucleotides outside the gene matches: 7. The germline V gene encodes CDR1 SGHVS and CDR2 FNYEAQ. CDR3 coding DNA: TGTGCCAGCAGCTTGGTGGCAGGGGGACATGAAAAACTGTTTTTT. As protein: CASSLVAGGHEKLFF.

The genes are TRBV29-1 and TRBJ2-5; 11 bases are shared with TRBD2. CDR1 is SQVTM, CDR2 ANQGSEA, per germline. V dropped 4 bases and J dropped 5; count of bases not matched to a gene: 6. The CDR3 runs 14 residues. CDR3 in amino acids: CSVAIAGGPETQYF. The CDR3 DNA reads TGCAGCGTTGCAATAGCGGGGGGGCCGGAGACCCAGTACTTC.

This chain uses TRBV5-6 with TRBJ2-3; the D call may be TRBD1 or TRBD2 (5 bases each). The germline CDR1 and CDR2 sequences are SGHDT and YYEEEE. The CDR3 is 15 amino acids. The V end was cut by 0 bases, the J end by 0 bases, with 8 bases between. The CDR3: CASSLGGGSTDTQYF. CDR3 nucleotide sequence: TGTGCCAGCAGCTTGGGGGGCGGGAGCACAGATACGCAGTATTTT.

V is TRBV2 and J is TRBJ1-1; D is uncertain. The germline V gene encodes CDR1 SNHLY and CDR2 FYNNEI. The V gene lost 7 bases and the J gene lost 5 bases, with 14 bases spanning the gap. This CDR3 is built from 13 residues. In DNA form, the CDR3 reads TGTGCCAGCATGGGTTCAGGACGGACTGAAGCTTTCTTT. This sequence encodes CASMGSGRTEAFF.

This chain uses TRBV19 with TRBJ1-2, with 8 nucleotides matching TRBD1. The CDR3 totals 15 residues. With V trimmed by 4 bases and J by 8 bases, 12 bases remained unmatched. Germline lookup yields CDR1 LNHDA and CDR2 SQIVND (reference sequence). This chain's CDR3 is CASSTGRDRRGGYTF. The DNA for the CDR3 is TGTGCCAGTAGTACGGGCCGGGACAGGAGAGGGGGCTACACCTTC.

The chain joins TRBV27 to TRBJ1-5; 9 bases line up with TRBD1. V trimming: 6 bases; J trimming: 5 bases; junction bases outside the gene matches: 5. The CDR3 runs to 14 residues. CDR1 and CDR2 (germline): MNHEY, SMNVEV (reference sequence). DNA of the CDR3: TGTGCCAGCAGCAGACAGGGGGGCCATCAGCCCCAGCATTTT. Encoded protein: CASSRQGGHQPQHF.

This clone has more than one count but fewer than ten. This rearrangement joins TRBV5-1 to TRBJ2-3, with D possibly being TRBD1 or TRBD2 (5 bases each). The germline V and J ends were trimmed by 4 bases and 0 bases, with 6 bases remaining between them. The CDR3 totals 13 residues. The V gene's germline CDR1 is SGHRS and CDR2 YFSETQ. This CDR3 is CASSRDSTDTQYF. CDR3 nucleotides: TGCGCCAGCAGCCGGGACAGCACAGATACGCAGTATTTT.

The chain carries TRBV6-5 and TRBJ2-4; D gene uncertain. The CDR3 is 13 amino acids. With 4 bases removed from V and 3 bases from J, the gap between germline ends came to 7 bases. Germline assignment: CDR1 MNHEY and CDR2 SVGAGI. The CDR3: CASSSHLKNIQYF. The CDR3, as DNA: TGTGCCAGCAGTTCCCACCTCAAAAACATTCAGTACTTC.

V gene TRBV4-3 combines with J gene TRBJ2-1, with 12 bases lining up with TRBD2. V lost 0 bases and J lost 9; bases outside the gene matches: 3. Germline V gene lookup returns CDR1 LGHNA and CDR2 YSLEER. This CDR3 comprises 15 residues. The CDR3 protein is CASSQELAGGPEQFF. DNA of the CDR3: TGCGCCAGCAGCCAAGAGCTAGCGGGGGGGCCTGAGCAGTTCTTC.

Here the CDR3 reads CASSLVFSFGTIHEQYF. DNA for the CDR3: TGTGCCAGCAGCTTAGTGTTCAGTTTCGGGACTATCCACGAGCAGTACTTC. The chain uses TRBV7-2 and TRBJ2-7; TRBD2 matches at 7 bases. Trimming at V came to 1 base and at J to 5 bases, leaving 14 bases not matched to a gene. CDR3 size: 17 residues. Germline V CDR1 and CDR2: SGHTA, FQGNSA.

The rearrangement joins TRBV19 to TRBJ1-2; D uncertain. Per germline, CDR1 LNHDA and CDR2 SQIVND (reference sequence). CDR3 length equals 15 residues. The V gene lost 0 bases and the J gene lost 0 bases, with 8 bases spanning the gap. The chain's CDR3 is CASSIDRGTNYGYTF. In nucleotides, the CDR3 is TGTGCCAGTAGTATAGATCGGGGAACTAACTATGGCTACACCTTC.

The chain employs TRBV10-3 and TRBJ2-5; TRBD1 matches 9 bases. The better agreement between TRBJ2-7 and the DNA end casts doubt on the J call. Germline V gene sequence: CDR1 ENHRY, CDR2 SYGVKD. The CDR3 is made up of 14 amino acids. The CDR3 nucleotides are TGTGCCATCAGGGGACAGGGTCAAACCCACGAGCAGTACTTC. This codes for CAIRGQGQTHEQYF.

In the case of this clone: Other nucleotide sequences in the sample specify the same CDR3. The chain has TRBV7-2 and TRBJ2-3; D gene uncertain. The CDR3 has 14 amino acids. The germline V gene has CDR1 SGHTA and CDR2 FQGNSA. V lost 2 bases and J lost 1, with 7 bases in between. The CDR3 DNA is TGTGCCAGCAGCTTATCGGGTGGCACAGATACGCAGTATTTT. Protein product: CASSLSGGTDTQYF.

The V gene is TRBV19, the J gene TRBJ2-7; TRBD1 agrees at 7 bases. The CDR3 is 14 residues long. Germline V lookup: CDR1 LNHDA, CDR2 SQIVND (reference sequence). The J segment lost 4 bases and the V segment lost 3 bases, leaving 6 bases of the junction unmatched. This chain's CDR3 is CASSMRGQGYEQYF. The CDR3 nucleotides read TGTGCCAGTAGTATGAGGGGGCAGGGTTACGAGCAGTACTTC.

The CDR3 loop reads CASSLDELGELFF. CDR3 DNA sequence: TGTGCCAGCAGCTTAGACGAGCTCGGGGAGCTGTTTTTT. This rearrangement joins TRBV7-8 to TRBJ2-2; D not certain. In germline, CDR1 is SGHVS, CDR2 FQNEAQ. This CDR3 has 13 amino acids. The ends were cut back, 1 base at V and 7 bases at J, with 7 bases in the middle.

This chain joins TRBV2 and TRBJ1-6; 7 bases are shared with TRBD1. There are 15 residues in the CDR3. Germline V gives CDR1 SNHLY, CDR2 FYNNEI. The J segment lost 0 bases and the V segment lost 8 bases, leaving 4 bases of the junction unmatched. This CDR3 reads CASAGQSSYNSPLHF. The DNA of the CDR3 is TGTGCCAGCGCGGGACAGAGCTCCTATAATTCACCCCTCCACTTT.

This rearrangement joins TRBV6-6 to TRBJ1-2, with D tentatively TRBD1 (6 bases). V lost 8 bases and J lost 0, with 16 bases in between. This CDR3 is built from 15 residues. The germline gives CDR1 MNHNY, CDR2 SVGAGI (reference sequence). CDR3 protein: CASGNRDTSNYGYTF. CDR3 nucleotides: TGTGCCAGCGGAAACCGGGACACTTCTAACTATGGCTACACCTTC.

The genes are TRBV5-1 and TRBJ2-7, with D possibly called TRBD1 or TRBD2 (7 bases each). This CDR3 has 15 amino acids. Trimming removed 7 bases at V and 0 bases at J, with 17 bases between. Germline V gives CDR1 SGHRS, CDR2 YFSETQ. CDR3 protein: CASSPGGGVSYEQYF. CDR3 nucleotides: TGCGCCAGCTCCCCAGGGGGGGGAGTCTCCTACGAGCAGTACTTC.

This clone was seen just once. The V and J genes are TRBV9 and TRBJ1-3; D is uncertain. Germline CDR1 reads SGDLS; CDR2 reads YYNGEE. Trimming cost V 4 bases and J 2 bases, with 16 bases left between them. The CDR3 extends over 16 amino acids. The CDR3 reads CASSSPSGAAGNTIYF. The CDR3 DNA follows: TGTGCCAGCAGCAGTCCTTCAGGAGCAGCTGGAAACACCATATATTTT.

The V gene is TRBV30, the J gene TRBJ1-1; no definite D call. This CDR3 spans 11 amino acids. The germline V and J ends were trimmed by 3 bases and 1 base, with 3 bases remaining between them. The germline V gene encodes CDR1 GTSNPN and CDR2 SVGIG (reference sequence). The CDR3 loop is CAWRENTEAFF. CDR3 nucleotide sequence: TGTGCCTGGAGAGAGAACACTGAAGCTTTCTTT.

This clone appeared a single time. The chain recombines TRBV28 with TRBJ1-6, with 9 bases lining up with TRBD1. The V and J ends lost 5 bases and 4 bases, in that order; junction bases with no gene match: 6. The length of the CDR3 is 16 residues. Germline loops: CDR1 MDHEN, CDR2 SYDVKM. CDR3 amino acids: CASSPPGQGYNSPLHF. In DNA form, the CDR3 reads TGTGCCAGCAGTCCCCCGGGACAGGGATATAATTCACCCCTCCACTTT. Drawing the rest from reference TRBV28 and TRBJ1-6, the complete variable domain is DVKVTQSSRYLVKRTGEKVFLECVQDMDHENMFWYRQDPGLGLRLIYFSYDVKMKEKGDIPEGYSVSREKKERFSLILESASTNQTSMYLCASSPPGQGYNSPLHFGNGTRLTVT.

The V gene is TRBV5-1, the J gene TRBJ2-7, with D maybe TRBD1 (6 bases). Germline CDR1 is SGHRS and CDR2 is YFSETQ. The CDR3 has 15 amino acids. V was shortened by 4 bases and J by 1 base, with 15 bases between the two germline ends. CDR3 sequence reads: CASSPSGTLSYEQYF. In DNA, the CDR3 is TGCGCCAGCAGCCCCTCCGGGACACTTTCCTACGAGCAGTACTTC.

The chain has TRBV6-5 and TRBJ2-7, with a weak D call TRBD1 (6 bases). The CDR3 is 15 amino acids. The V and J ends lost 0 bases and 6 bases respectively, with 15 bases between them. CDR1 is MNHEY and CDR2 is SVGAGI in the germline V gene. Here the CDR3 DNA reads TGTGCCAGCAGTTACTCCGGGACAAGGCCTACCGAGCAGTACTTC. Protein sequence: CASSYSGTRPTEQYF.

V gene TRBV27 combines with J gene TRBJ2-1; 8 positions agree with TRBD1. With 6 bases clipped from V and 0 bases from J, the junction kept 7 bases outside the gene matches. Germline V lookup: CDR1 MNHEY, CDR2 SMNVEV (reference sequence). The CDR3 runs to 16 residues. CDR3 region: CASRPTGGGSYNEQFF. CDR3 in DNA: TGTGCCAGCAGACCTACAGGGGGAGGCTCCTACAATGAGCAGTTCTTC.

The chain has TRBV6-1 and TRBJ1-1; 9 bases are a match to TRBD1. CDR1 is MNHNS and CDR2 is SASEGT in the germline V gene. Trimming at V came to 4 bases and at J to 10 bases, leaving 10 bases not matched to a gene. CDR3 length equals 14 residues. CDR3 region: CASSARTGEKVAFF. The CDR3 DNA follows: TGTGCCAGCAGTGCTCGGACAGGGGAAAAGGTAGCTTTCTTT.